This is a list of T cell receptor beta chains from one sample in a study of T cells in Graves' hyperthyroidism and ophthalmopathy. MiXCR, applied by TCRdb to the multiplex PCR reads, yields one record per CDR3 protein. The sample comprises some 400,000 distinct CDR3 sequences, roughly 14% of which are singletons, and around 21% rests with the top ten. The sequencing sample was made of blood. The source is a man aged 25 to 40 with Graves' hyperthyroidism that later progressed to Graves' ophthalmopathy. Each CDR3 is given with its conserved first and last residue. Fields, in order: J gene, D gene, clone size, V gene, CDR3 DNA, CDR3 protein. D genes are given only for firm matches. Not all rows give a size; the values are once, few, many and, for expanded clones, a class.

J: TRBJ2-6; D: -; size: few; V: TRBV27; DNA: TGTGCCTGCAGTTTTGGGGGACGGCTGATACTGACTTTC; CDR3: CACSFGGRLILTF
J: TRBJ1-6; D: TRBD1; size: many; V: TRBV5-4; DNA: TGTGCCAGCAGCTTACAGACAGGGAGGGGGAATTCACCCCTCCACTTT; CDR3: CASSLQTGRGNSPLHF
J: TRBJ1-5; D: TRBD1; size: few; V: TRBV4-1; DNA: TGCGCCAGCAGCCAAACCGGGACAGGTTATCAGCCCCAGCATTTT; CDR3: CASSQTGTGYQPQHF
J: TRBJ2-3; D: -; size: -; V: TRBV7-3; DNA: TGTGCCAGCAGCCCCTCTACGGGAGATACGCAGTATTTT; CDR3: CASSPSTGDTQYF
J: TRBJ1-1; D: -; size: few; V: TRBV4-2; DNA: TGTGCCAGCAGCCAAGAACACAACACTGAAGCTTTCTTT; CDR3: CASSQEHNTEAFF
J: TRBJ1-3; D: -; size: -; V: TRBV12-3/TRBV12-4; DNA: TGTGCCAGCAGTTTGGCTCGAGCTGGAAACACCATATATTTT; CDR3: CASSLARAGNTIYF
J: TRBJ2-3; D: TRBD1; size: many; V: TRBV6-1; DNA: TGTGCCAGCACTCCCAGGACAGGGGTTTCCGATACGCAGTATTTT; CDR3: CASTPRTGVSDTQYF
J: TRBJ2-5; D: -; size: -; V: TRBV4-1; DNA: TGCGCCAGCAGCCCGGGACTGGACTGGGTGGCCCAGTACTTC; CDR3: CASSPGLDWVAQYF
J: TRBJ2-3; D: TRBD2; size: many; V: TRBV28; DNA: TGTGCCAGCAGTTCACCTGTAGGGGGAGGCCATAGCGGGGGGATCTCAGATACGCAGTATTTT; CDR3: CASSSPVGGGHSGGISDTQYF
J: TRBJ1-1; D: -; size: many; V: TRBV11-3; DNA: TGTGCCAGCAGCCCCGGAGGGATACCTGAAGCTTTCTTT; CDR3: CASSPGGIPEAFF
J: TRBJ1-5; D: -; size: many; V: TRBV5-1; DNA: TGCGCCAGCAGCTTGGGGGTAAATACCAATCAGCCCCAGCATTTT; CDR3: CASSLGVNTNQPQHF
J: TRBJ1-5; D: -; size: few; V: TRBV30; DNA: TGTGCCTGGAGTGTACCAGGGGCAGGGCAGCCCCAGCATTTT; CDR3: CAWSVPGAGQPQHF
J: TRBJ1-1; D: -; size: many; V: TRBV4-1; DNA: TGCGCCAGCAGCCAAGTGACGGGAGACGAAGCTTTCTTT; CDR3: CASSQVTGDEAFF
J: TRBJ2-7; D: -; size: many; V: TRBV20-1; DNA: TGCAGTGCTGGAGGCAACCGACTAACCTACGAGCAGTACTTC; CDR3: CSAGGNRLTYEQYF